One TCR beta chain is described in this entry. This specimen comes from a study of shared clonotypes between healthy human individuals. Turning to the study itself: Serving as donors were two women and a few men, whose ages spanned 18 to 49.

The trim removed 3 bases at V and 3 bases at J, leaving 1 base unmatched. The CDR3 runs to 14 residues. Germline values: CDR1 SGHRS, CDR2 YFSETQ. Per the study methods: Filtering was not the same, since immunoSEQ gave junction-only sequences without quality scores. Profiling relied on immunoSEQ multiplex PCR, and the TCRdb table lists in-frame clones only, not all of them. D and trimming were read from the DNA, whereas the V and J calls and clone size are those reported in that table. The sample carries fewer than 600,000 clones, about 85% recorded once. The source of this sequence is a woman between 35 and 50 years old in good health. Some clones in this sample may be carry-over from other donors' samples. The genes are TRBV5-1 and TRBJ2-2, with 8 bases lining up with TRBD2. Material for sequencing was PBMCs. CDR3 protein: CASSSGLDTGELFF. In DNA, the CDR3 is TGCGCCAGCAGCTCGGGACTAGACACCGGGGAGCTGTTTTTT.